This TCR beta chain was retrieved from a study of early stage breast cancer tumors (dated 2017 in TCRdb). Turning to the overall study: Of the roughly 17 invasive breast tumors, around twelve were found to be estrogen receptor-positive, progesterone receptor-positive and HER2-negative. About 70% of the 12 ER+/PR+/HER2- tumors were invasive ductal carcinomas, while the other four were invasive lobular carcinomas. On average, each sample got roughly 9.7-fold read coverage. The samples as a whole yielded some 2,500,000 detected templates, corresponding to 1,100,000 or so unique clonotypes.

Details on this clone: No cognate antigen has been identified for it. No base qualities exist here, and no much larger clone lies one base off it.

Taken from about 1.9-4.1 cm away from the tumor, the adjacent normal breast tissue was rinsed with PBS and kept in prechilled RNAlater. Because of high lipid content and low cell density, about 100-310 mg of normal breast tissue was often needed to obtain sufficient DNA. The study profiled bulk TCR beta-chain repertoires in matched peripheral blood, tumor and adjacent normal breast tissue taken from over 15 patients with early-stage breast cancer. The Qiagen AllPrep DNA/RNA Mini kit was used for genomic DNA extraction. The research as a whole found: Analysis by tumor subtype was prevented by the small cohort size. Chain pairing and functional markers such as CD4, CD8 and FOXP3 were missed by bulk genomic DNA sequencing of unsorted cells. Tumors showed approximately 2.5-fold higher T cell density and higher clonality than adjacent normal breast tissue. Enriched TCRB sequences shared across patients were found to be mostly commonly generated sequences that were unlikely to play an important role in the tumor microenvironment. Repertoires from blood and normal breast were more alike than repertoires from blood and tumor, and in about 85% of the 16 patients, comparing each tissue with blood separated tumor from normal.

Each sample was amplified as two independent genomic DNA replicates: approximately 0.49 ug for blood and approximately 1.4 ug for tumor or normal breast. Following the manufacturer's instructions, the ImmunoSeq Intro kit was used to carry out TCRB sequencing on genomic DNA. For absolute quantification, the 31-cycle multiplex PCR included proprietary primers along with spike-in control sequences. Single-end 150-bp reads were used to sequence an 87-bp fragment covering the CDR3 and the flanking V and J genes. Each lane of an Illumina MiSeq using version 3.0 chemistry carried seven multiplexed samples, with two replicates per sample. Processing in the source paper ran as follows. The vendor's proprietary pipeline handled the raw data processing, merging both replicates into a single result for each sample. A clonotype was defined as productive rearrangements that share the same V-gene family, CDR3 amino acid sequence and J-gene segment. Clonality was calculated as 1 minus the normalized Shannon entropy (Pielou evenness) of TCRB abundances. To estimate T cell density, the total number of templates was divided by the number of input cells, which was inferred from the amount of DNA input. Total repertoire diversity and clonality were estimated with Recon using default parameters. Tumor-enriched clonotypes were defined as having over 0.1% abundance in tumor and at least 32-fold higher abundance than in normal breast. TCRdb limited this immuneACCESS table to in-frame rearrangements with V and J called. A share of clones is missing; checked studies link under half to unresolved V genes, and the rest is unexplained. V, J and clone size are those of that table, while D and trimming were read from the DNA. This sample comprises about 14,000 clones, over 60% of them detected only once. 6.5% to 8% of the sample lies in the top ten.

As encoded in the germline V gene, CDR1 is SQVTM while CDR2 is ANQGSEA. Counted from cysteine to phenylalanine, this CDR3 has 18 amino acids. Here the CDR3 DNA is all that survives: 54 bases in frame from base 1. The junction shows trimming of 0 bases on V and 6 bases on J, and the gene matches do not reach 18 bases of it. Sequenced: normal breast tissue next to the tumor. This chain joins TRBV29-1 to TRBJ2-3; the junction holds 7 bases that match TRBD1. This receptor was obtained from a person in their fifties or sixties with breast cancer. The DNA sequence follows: TGCAGCGTTGAAGAAGGGGAAAGACAGGGCCCAGGAGGCGATACGCAGTATTTT. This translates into CSVEEGERQGPGGDTQYF.